This T cell receptor beta chain was observed in a study of T cells in Graves' hyperthyroidism and ophthalmopathy. Trimming removed 3 bases at V and 6 bases at J, with 12 bases between. CDR1 is SNHLY and CDR2 is FYNNEI in the germline V gene. This CDR3 comprises 14 residues. From RNA transcripts, TCR beta CDR3 regions were amplified. With the HTBI primer set, the TCR CDR3 went through a first round of RT-PCR. TCRdb recomputed calls from the multiplex PCR reads with MiXCR, one row per CDR3 protein. Of about 740,000 distinct CDR3 sequences in the sample, 14% were seen once. These patients, aged 18 to 65, had recently diagnosed hyperthyroidism lasting under 2 months. Uncontrolled infection, other autoimmune disease, pregnancy or lactation barred patients from enrollment. This clonotype was observed many times.

The sample was blood. The origin of this receptor is a young woman with Graves' hyperthyroidism. V and J are TRBV2 and TRBJ1-5; D unclear. CDR3 in amino acids: CASSDWTAGQPQHF. DNA for the CDR3: TGTGCCAGCAGTGATTGGACCGCAGGTCAGCCCCAGCATTTT.